These 21 T cell receptor beta chains were sequenced from one sample in a study of long-term antiretroviral therapy in people with HIV. At survey level, the immunoSEQ assay was run in its v3.0 version. Here immunoSEQ multiplex PCR was the method, and the copy in TCRdb shows in-frame clones only, minus some. The sample comprises 30,000 to 40,000 clones, roughly 94% of which are singletons, and roughly 3.9% rests with the top ten. The material sequenced was unsorted PBMCs, taken 4.1 years after starting antiretroviral therapy. The receptors here all came from a woman aged 45-65 years with HIV.

The chain employs TRBV9 and TRBJ2-3; D remains unclear. Germline V lookup: CDR1 SGDLS, CDR2 YYNGEE. CDR3 length: 15 amino acids. The V and J ends lost 4 bases and 0 bases respectively, with 12 bases between them. CDR3 in DNA: TGTGCCAGCAGCAGCGACTTATCTAGCACAGATACGCAGTATTTT. It is translated as CASSSDLSSTDTQYF. Full variable domain (missing parts from reference TRBV9 and TRBJ2-3): DSGVTQTPKHLITATGQRVTLRCSPRSGDLSVYWYQQSLDQGLQFLIQYYNGEERAKGNILERFSAQQFPDLHSELNLSSLELGDSALYFCASSSDLSSTDTQYFGPGTRLTVL.

The chain is built from TRBV5-1 and TRBJ1-1; TRBD1 might be the D (5 bases). There are 15 residues in the CDR3. Germline CDR1 and CDR2: SGHRS and YFSETQ. V was trimmed by 0 bases and J by 1 base, leaving 10 bases between them. The CDR3 spells CASSLAGQTNTEAFF. The CDR3 DNA follows: TGCGCCAGCAGCTTGGCAGGACAAACGAACACTGAAGCTTTCTTT. The full variable domain, rest sourced from reference TRBV5-1 and TRBJ1-1, is KAGVTQTPRYLIKTRGQQVTLSCSPISGHRSVSWYQQTPGQGLQFLFEYFSETQRNKGNFPGRFSGRQFSNSRSEMNVSTLELGDSALYLCASSLAGQTNTEAFFGQGTRLTVV.

This clone was recorded only once. The J gene is TRBJ2-5, the V gene TRBV4-1; D might be TRBD2 (5 bases). V lost 0 bases and J 2 bases, leaving 7 bases between the germline ends. CDR1 is MGHRA and CDR2 is YSYEKL in the germline V gene. The CDR3 runs 14 residues. The CDR3 loop is CASSQEWEQETQYF. CDR3 nucleotides: TGCGCCAGCAGCCAAGAGTGGGAGCAAGAGACCCAGTACTTC.

The gene calls are TRBV7-6 and TRBJ2-3, with no clear D. Trimming took 6 bases from V and 0 from J, leaving 10 bases between them. Looked up from germline, CDR1 is SGHVS and CDR2 is FNYEAQ. The CDR3 is 14 residues long. CDR3: CASRDLLSTDTQYF. The CDR3 DNA sequence: TGTGCCAGCAGGGACCTTCTTAGCACAGATACGCAGTATTTT.

This chain joins TRBV30 and TRBJ2-1; 7 bases line up with TRBD2. V was clipped by 7 bases and J by 4 bases; unmatched bases: 10. The CDR3 runs 14 residues. The germline V gene encodes CDR1 GTSNPN and CDR2 SVGIG (reference sequence). CDR3 in DNA: TGTGCCTCCGACGGGGGGTCGCTTTACAATGAGCAGTTCTTC. This gives the protein CASDGGSLYNEQFF.

The gene calls are TRBV19 and TRBJ1-5; 9 nucleotides agree with TRBD1. Germline trimming cut 0 bases from V and 7 bases from J; bases unmatched to any gene: 10. CDR1 is LNHDA and CDR2 is SQIVND in the germline V gene (reference sequence). The CDR3 is made up of 17 amino acids. The CDR3 is CASSIDLSGQGAQPQHF. The CDR3 DNA reads as TGTGCCAGTAGTATAGATCTCTCGGGACAGGGAGCCCAGCCCCAGCATTTT.

The V and J genes are TRBV11-2 and TRBJ2-2; D unresolved. V lost 4 bases and J 6 bases, leaving 12 bases between the germline ends. The CDR3 loop spans 14 amino acids. Looked up from germline, CDR1 is SGHAT and CDR2 is FQNNGV. The CDR3: CASSSRSGSGELFF. In DNA form, the CDR3 reads TGTGCCAGCAGCTCGCGTTCGGGCTCCGGGGAGCTGTTTTTT.

This clone has only one observation. The chain is built from TRBV2 and TRBJ2-7, with D hard to call. With 4 bases removed from V and 3 bases from J, the gap between germline ends came to 7 bases. CDR3 length: 12 amino acids. CDR1 and CDR2 (germline): SNHLY, FYNNEI. CDR3 DNA: TGTGCCAGCAGTGTACACAGCTACGAGCAGTACTTC. Its translation is CASSVHSYEQYF.

V and J are TRBV4-1 and TRBJ1-2, with 11 bases identical to TRBD1. V shed 4 bases, J shed 6 bases, and the junction held 10 bases outside the gene matches. The CDR3 is 16 amino acids. Per germline, CDR1 MGHRA and CDR2 YSYEKL. CDR3 loop: CASSLLYGQGADGYTF. The CDR3 DNA follows: TGCGCCAGCAGCCTGCTTTACGGACAGGGGGCGGATGGCTACACCTTC.

The CDR3 loop reads CASSLESSSDTEAFF. CDR3 bases: TGCGCCAGCAGCTTGGAGTCGTCGTCGGACACTGAAGCTTTCTTT. The J gene is TRBJ1-1, the V gene TRBV5-1; D unclear. Germline V CDR1 and CDR2: SGHRS, YFSETQ. V was clipped by 0 bases and J by 3 bases, with 12 bases between them. This CDR3 contains 15 residues.

The V gene is TRBV5-1, the J gene TRBJ1-4, with unresolved D. The length of the CDR3 is 13 residues. Germline CDR1 SGHRS, CDR2 YFSETQ. The ends were cut back, 2 bases at V and 8 bases at J, with 10 bases in the middle. The CDR3 DNA reads TGCGCCAGCAGCTTACGAGGTTTAGAAAAACTGTTTTTT. It specifies CASSLRGLEKLFF. The complete variable domain, with remaining parts taken from reference TRBV5-1 and TRBJ1-4, reads KAGVTQTPRYLIKTRGQQVTLSCSPISGHRSVSWYQQTPGQGLQFLFEYFSETQRNKGNFPGRFSGRQFSNSRSEMNVSTLELGDSALYLCASSLRGLEKLFFGSGTQLSVL.

The chain couples TRBV14 to TRBJ1-4, with TRBD1 matching 10 bases. J lost 8 bases, V lost 1 base, and 7 bases had no gene match. The germline gives CDR1 SGHDN, CDR2 FVKESK. The CDR3 is 16 amino acids. CDR3 nucleotides: TGTGCCAGCAGCCAAGGACAGGGGGCTTTAGGAGAAAAACTGTTTTTT. Protein: CASSQGQGALGEKLFF.

This chain links TRBV11-2 with TRBJ1-1, with D uncertain. The CDR3 length is 13 residues. V was cut by 2 bases and J by 1 base, with 5 bases left in between. Germline lookup yields CDR1 SGHAT and CDR2 FQNNGV. CDR3 DNA sequence: TGTGCCAGCAGCTTACGCAGGAACACTGAAGCTTTCTTT. Protein product: CASSLRRNTEAFF.

V and J are TRBV27 and TRBJ2-2; no clear D. From germline, CDR1 is MNHEY and CDR2 SMNVEV (reference sequence). V shed 5 bases and J shed 2 bases, with 6 bases lying between them. This CDR3 is built from 13 residues. The CDR3 DNA reads TGTGCCAGCAGTAACTACAACACCGGGGAGCTGTTTTTT. Residues: CASSNYNTGELFF.

This rearrangement joins TRBV9 to TRBJ2-7; 7 bases fit TRBD1. The CDR3 totals 15 residues. Per the germline V gene, CDR1 is SGDLS and CDR2 is YYNGEE. Trimming at V came to 2 bases and at J to 2 bases, leaving 7 bases not matched to a gene. Here the CDR3 DNA reads TGTGCCAGCAGCGTTAGAAATGGGACAGCCTACGAGCAGTACTTC. This gives the protein CASSVRNGTAYEQYF.

V and J are TRBV7-8 and TRBJ1-1, with a weak D call TRBD1 (5 bases). The CDR3 totals 14 residues. The germline V gene encodes CDR1 SGHVS and CDR2 FQNEAQ. Trimming took 0 bases from V and 2 from J, leaving 7 bases between them. The CDR3 DNA reads as TGTGCCAGCAGCTTAGCTACAGGAAACACTGAAGCTTTCTTT. It specifies CASSLATGNTEAFF.

The rearrangement links TRBV29-1 to TRBJ1-3; D is ambiguous. V lost 7 bases to trimming and J lost 0 bases, with 10 bases between them. Germline V gene lookup returns CDR1 SQVTM and CDR2 ANQGSEA. This CDR3 is built from 13 residues. CDR3 protein: CSAAHSSGNTIYF. The CDR3, as DNA: TGCAGCGCCGCCCACAGCTCTGGAAACACCATATATTTT.

This clone appeared a single time. The chain is built from TRBV6-5 and TRBJ2-1; 9 positions agree with TRBD1. Trimming at V came to 4 bases and at J to 7 bases, leaving 11 bases not matched to a gene. The CDR3 loop spans 16 amino acids. Germline V gene lookup returns CDR1 MNHEY and CDR2 SVGAGI. DNA for the CDR3: TGTGCCAGCAGTTCCCCCACCCGGGACAGGGCAAATGAGCAGTTCTTC. The encoded protein is CASSSPTRDRANEQFF.

The chain uses TRBV7-9 and TRBJ2-6, with D possibly being TRBD1 (5 bases). Trimming took off 4 bases at V and 0 bases at J, with 19 bases between the two ends. Germline V gene sequence: CDR1 SEHNR, CDR2 FQNEAQ (reference sequence). The CDR3 runs to 19 residues. This CDR3 is CASSSSRALIFSGANVLTF. The CDR3 coding sequence is TGTGCCAGCAGCTCCTCCAGGGCCCTAATCTTCTCTGGGGCCAACGTCCTGACTTTC.

The chain carries TRBV19 and TRBJ2-5; perhaps TRBD2 as D (5 bases). Germline V gene lookup returns CDR1 LNHDA and CDR2 SQIVND (reference sequence). The CDR3 loop spans 15 amino acids. The V gene lost 5 bases and the J gene lost 3 bases, with 16 bases spanning the gap. The chain's CDR3 is CASSDMDRGKETQYF. The CDR3 nucleotides are TGTGCCAGTAGTGACATGGACCGAGGGAAAGAGACCCAGTACTTC.

The chain uses TRBV2 and TRBJ1-2, with D possibly matching TRBD1 (6 bases). This CDR3 is 14 amino acids long. CDR1 is SNHLY and CDR2 is FYNNEI in the germline V gene. Trimming removed 1 base at V and 4 bases at J, with 10 bases between. As DNA, the CDR3 is TGTGCCAGCAGTGAAGAGGGGGGGATCTATGGCTACACCTTC. It yields the protein CASSEEGGIYGYTF.